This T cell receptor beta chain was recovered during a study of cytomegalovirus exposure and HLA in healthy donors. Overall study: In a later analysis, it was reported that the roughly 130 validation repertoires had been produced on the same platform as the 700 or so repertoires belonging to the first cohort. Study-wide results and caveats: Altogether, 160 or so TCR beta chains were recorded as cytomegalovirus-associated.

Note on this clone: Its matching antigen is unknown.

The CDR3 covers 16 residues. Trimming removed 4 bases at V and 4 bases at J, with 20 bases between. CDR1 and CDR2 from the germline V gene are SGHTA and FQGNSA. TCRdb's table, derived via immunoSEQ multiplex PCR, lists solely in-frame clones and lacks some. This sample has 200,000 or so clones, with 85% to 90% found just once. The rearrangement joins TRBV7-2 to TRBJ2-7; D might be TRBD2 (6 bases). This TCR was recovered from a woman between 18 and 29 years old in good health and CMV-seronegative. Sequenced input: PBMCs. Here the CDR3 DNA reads TGTGCCAGCAGCTCCTCGACTAGTTTGCGTATGTACGAGCAGTACTTC. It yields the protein CASSSSTSLRMYEQYF.